The 27 T cell receptor beta chains presented below share a single source sample, sequenced in a study of cytomegalovirus exposure and HLA in healthy donors. The protocol was immunoSEQ multiplex PCR, while the TCRdb copy is restricted to in-frame clones and leaves out a portion. The data show more than 80,000 clones, 95% to 96% seen once. Sequenced material: PBMCs. The source of these receptors is a woman younger than 30 in good health and CMV-seronegative.

J is TRBJ1-2 and V is TRBV10-2; D remains unclear. In germline, CDR1 is WSHSY, CDR2 SAAADI. V was pared by 3 bases and J by 6 bases, with 11 bases between. This CDR3 is 13 amino acids long. Written as DNA, the CDR3 is TGCGCCAGCAGTGATAGTAGACTCGATGGCTACACCTTC. Translated, it gives CASSDSRLDGYTF.

This sequence joins TRBV7-2 and TRBJ1-2; weak D call: TRBD1 (5 bases). The V gene's germline CDR1 is SGHTA and CDR2 FQGNSA. The CDR3 has 16 residues. The ends were cut back, 3 bases at V and 4 bases at J, with 18 bases in the middle. CDR3 sequence (DNA): TGTGCCAGCAGCTTTGAGGAGGGGCTTCTGGGCTATGGCTACACCTTC. Translation gives CASSFEEGLLGYGYTF.

This chain uses TRBV6-6 with TRBJ1-5; unclear D gene. Germline V CDR1 and CDR2: MNHNY, SVGAGI (reference sequence). V lost 2 bases and J 0 bases, leaving 2 bases between the germline ends. This CDR3 contains 13 residues. In DNA form, the CDR3 reads TGTGCCAGCAGTTACCATAGCAATCAGCCCCAGCATTTT. Translated: CASSYHSNQPQHF.

The chain couples TRBV6-5 to TRBJ2-1; 11 bases align to TRBD2. There are 15 residues in the CDR3. Germline V gene sequence: CDR1 MNHEY, CDR2 SVGAGI. Unmatched junction bases numbered 6, after V lost 5 bases and J lost 6 bases. CDR3 coding DNA: TGTGCCAGCAGTCATAGCGGGAGGGGTGGCAATGAGCAGTTCTTC. Its protein product is CASSHSGRGGNEQFF.

The chain links TRBV5-1 to TRBJ2-6; D possibly corresponds to TRBD2 (6 bases). The length of the CDR3 is 16 residues. V gave up 1 base and J gave up 3 bases, with 11 bases separating them. Germline loops: CDR1 SGHRS, CDR2 YFSETQ. The CDR3 DNA follows: TGCGCCAGCAGCTTGACGGGAGAGATTGGGGCCAACGTCCTGACTTTC. As protein: CASSLTGEIGANVLTF.

V is TRBV6-5 and J is TRBJ2-7; D unresolved. This CDR3 has 13 amino acids. Germline lookup yields CDR1 MNHEY and CDR2 SVGAGI. The V end was cut by 5 bases, the J end by 3 bases, with 11 bases between. The CDR3 bases are TGTGCCAGCAGTCCCGACACCTTCTACGAGCAGTACTTC. The encoded protein is CASSPDTFYEQYF.

Only one count was recorded for this clone. The J gene is TRBJ2-1, the V gene TRBV14, with D perhaps matching TRBD2 (5 bases). This CDR3 contains 16 residues. V lost 4 bases and J 0 bases, leaving 13 bases between the germline ends. CDR1 and CDR2 from the germline V gene are SGHDN and FVKESK. The CDR3 nucleotides read TGTGCCAGCAGCCCAACGAATCGGGGCTCCTACAATGAGCAGTTCTTC. Amino acids: CASSPTNRGSYNEQFF.

This clone came up a few times. The V and J genes are TRBV9 and TRBJ1-1; D remains ambiguous. Germline CDR1 reads SGDLS; CDR2 reads YYNGEE. The CDR3 totals 13 residues. V lost 3 bases to trimming and J lost 5 bases, with 11 bases between them. CDR3 sequence: CASSASAETEAFF. The CDR3 nucleotides read TGTGCCAGCAGCGCCAGCGCGGAGACTGAAGCTTTCTTT. The full variable domain, in which reference TRBV9 and TRBJ1-1 provide the parts outside the CDR3, is DSGVTQTPKHLITATGQRVTLRCSPRSGDLSVYWYQQSLDQGLQFLIQYYNGEERAKGNILERFSAQQFPDLHSELNLSSLELGDSALYFCASSASAETEAFFGQGTRLTVV.

The V gene is TRBV5-5, the J gene TRBJ1-5, with D possibly TRBD1 on 6 matching bases. V dropped 0 bases and J dropped 1 base, with 14 bases sitting between them. CDR1 is SGHKS, CDR2 YYEKEE, per germline (reference sequence). CDR3 length: 17 residues. Written as DNA, the CDR3 is TGTGCCAGCAGCTTGGATAGAACAGGGTACAGCAATCAGCCCCAGCATTTT. It encodes CASSLDRTGYSNQPQHF.

V usage is TRBV6-6 and J usage is TRBJ1-5; a weak D match, TRBD1 (6 bases). The CDR3 is made up of 14 amino acids. Germline V gives CDR1 MNHNY, CDR2 SVGAGI (reference sequence). V shed 6 bases and J shed 5 bases, with 14 bases lying between them. CDR3 nucleotides: TGTGCCAGCAGGTCCGACAGGTTGGATCAGCCCCAGCATTTT. The encoded protein is CASRSDRLDQPQHF.

The genes are TRBV6-6 and TRBJ2-7, with D perhaps matching TRBD2 (6 bases). Germline CDR1 reads MNHNY; CDR2 reads SVGAGI (reference sequence). The CDR3 totals 16 residues. Trimming took 0 bases from V and 2 from J, leaving 14 bases between them. The CDR3 DNA reads as TGTGCCAGCAGTTACTCGAAGGTTAGCGGTACCTACGAGCAGTACTTC. It encodes CASSYSKVSGTYEQYF.

This chain uses TRBV28 with TRBJ1-5; 9 nucleotides line up with TRBD1. This CDR3 spans 14 amino acids. The ends lost 4 bases at V and 4 bases at J; junction bases unmatched: 2. Per the germline V gene, CDR1 is MDHEN and CDR2 is SYDVKM. This CDR3 reads CASSSGQGNQPQHF. The CDR3 DNA follows: TGTGCCAGCAGTTCCGGACAGGGGAATCAGCCCCAGCATTTT.

The gene calls are TRBV5-1 and TRBJ2-1; D unresolved. This CDR3 spans 15 amino acids. CDR1 is SGHRS, CDR2 YFSETQ, per germline. Between the trimmed V and J ends, which lost 5 bases and 1 base, there was a span of 13 bases. CDR3 loop: CASRVVGPSYNEQFF. Here the CDR3 DNA reads TGCGCCAGCAGAGTCGTGGGCCCGTCCTACAATGAGCAGTTCTTC.

This chain links TRBV18 with TRBJ2-2, with 7 nucleotides matching TRBD2. The V gene's germline CDR1 is KGHSH and CDR2 LQKENI. The V gene end was trimmed by 4 bases and the J gene end by 0 bases; junction bases not matched to a gene: 8. The CDR3 extends over 17 amino acids. CDR3 DNA: TGTGCCAGCTCACTAGTAATAGCGGGCGCGAACACCGGGGAGCTGTTTTTT. This encodes CASSLVIAGANTGELFF.

The chain uses TRBV20-1 and TRBJ1-4; D unclear. The CDR3 spans 11 residues. From germline, CDR1 is DFQATT and CDR2 SNEGSKA (reference sequence). Trimming took 3 bases from V and 8 from J, leaving 7 bases between them. The DNA for the CDR3 is TGCAGTGCTAGTCCCCAGGAAAAACTGTTTTTT. Translating gives CSASPQEKLFF.

The V gene is TRBV15, the J gene TRBJ2-7; TRBD2 aligns across 10 bases. Germline V gene data show CDR1 as LNHNV and CDR2 as YYDKDF (reference sequence). V was clipped by 6 bases and J by 4 bases; unmatched bases: 9. This CDR3 contains 15 residues. CDR3 sequence (DNA): TGTGCCACCAGGGGGTTGGGACTAGCGCCTTACGAGCAGTACTTC. Its translation: CATRGLGLAPYEQYF. Together with reference TRBV15 and TRBJ2-7, the CDR3 gives the full variable domain: DAMVIQNPRYQVTQFGKPVTLSCSQTLNHNVMYWYQQKSSQAPKLLFHYYDKDFNNEADTPDNFQSRRPNTSFCFLDIRSPGLGDTAMYLCATRGLGLAPYEQYFGPGTRLTVT.

This chain joins TRBV19 and TRBJ1-5; D might be TRBD1 (5 bases). V was clipped by 8 bases and J by 1 base, with 21 bases between them. CDR1 is LNHDA and CDR2 is SQIVND in the germline V gene (reference sequence). This CDR3 spans 17 amino acids. CDR3 coding DNA: TGTGCCAGTCAGCGCGGGGGTTCTTTGTGGAGCAATCAGCCCCAGCATTTT. This encodes CASQRGGSLWSNQPQHF.

This clone was picked up one time. This chain links TRBV27 with TRBJ2-2, with unresolved D. Germline-derived CDR1 and CDR2 are MNHEY and SMNVEV (reference sequence). The CDR3 has 13 residues. Trimming stripped 2 bases from V and 4 bases from J, with 5 bases between. The CDR3 sequence is CASSLVRTGELFF. For the CDR3, the DNA is TGTGCCAGCAGTTTAGTCCGCACCGGGGAGCTGTTTTTT.

The chain combines TRBV7-2 with TRBJ2-7; 7 nucleotides line up with TRBD2. The CDR3 has 14 amino acids. V shed 8 bases, J shed 3 bases, and the junction held 10 bases outside the gene matches. Germline V CDR1 and CDR2: SGHTA, FQGNSA. The CDR3 loop reads CASSSTSWGYEQYF. The CDR3 region has the DNA TGTGCCAGCTCCTCGACTAGCTGGGGCTACGAGCAGTACTTC.

The genes are TRBV5-1 and TRBJ2-5; tentative D call: TRBD2 (5 bases). The end of the DNA fits TRBJ2-7 better, so the J call may be wrong. CDR1 and CDR2 (germline): SGHRS, YFSETQ. The CDR3 covers 18 residues. The CDR3 DNA follows: TGCGCCAGCAGCTTGCTCGGTCTACTAGTGACGTCGGGCTACGAGCAGTACTTC. Its protein is CASSLLGLLVTSGYEQYF.

J is TRBJ1-5 and V is TRBV7-6; D is uncertain. V dropped 1 base and J dropped 9 bases, with 7 bases sitting between them. Germline CDR1 reads SGHVS; CDR2 reads FNYEAQ. The CDR3 loop spans 12 amino acids. In nucleotides, the CDR3 is TGTGCCAGCAGCTTAGTCGCCGGGCCCCAGCATTTT. Translating it yields CASSLVAGPQHF.

The chain recombines TRBV7-9 with TRBJ2-3, with 8 bases lining up with TRBD1. V shed 7 bases, J shed 4 bases, and the junction held 7 bases outside the gene matches. CDR1 is SEHNR, CDR2 FQNEAQ, per germline (reference sequence). This CDR3 spans 14 amino acids. The chain's CDR3 is CASIPRGQSDTQYF. CDR3 coding DNA: TGTGCCAGCATCCCCAGGGGGCAATCAGATACGCAGTATTTT.

This clone was seen once. The chain joins TRBV18 to TRBJ1-1, with 8 bases matching TRBD1. V gave up 3 bases and J gave up 0 bases; unmatched junction bases: 12. Germline lookup yields CDR1 KGHSH and CDR2 LQKENI. This CDR3 is built from 18 residues. The CDR3 loop reads CASSPGTGGRNLNTEAFF. The DNA for the CDR3 is TGTGCCAGCTCACCTGGGACAGGTGGCCGAAACCTGAACACTGAAGCTTTCTTT.

The chain links TRBV18 to TRBJ2-7, with D possibly being TRBD1 (6 bases). Germline V gene sequence: CDR1 KGHSH, CDR2 LQKENI. This CDR3 comprises 16 residues. Trimming stripped 5 bases from V and 2 bases from J, with 19 bases between. This chain's CDR3 is CASSSRVQGITYEQYF. CDR3 bases: TGTGCCAGCTCATCTCGGGTCCAGGGGATCACCTACGAGCAGTACTTC.

CDR3 protein: CATSRDVPGELERTDTQYF. The DNA for the CDR3 is TGTGCCACCAGCAGAGACGTACCGGGAGAGCTGGAACGCACAGATACGCAGTATTTT. The chain links TRBV15 to TRBJ2-3; D may be TRBD2 (6 bases). The germline V and J ends were trimmed by 0 bases and 1 base, with 20 bases remaining between them. Germline CDR1 LNHNV, CDR2 YYDKDF (reference sequence). The CDR3 runs 19 residues.

The V call is TRBV5-4, the J call TRBJ2-7, with 12 nucleotides matching TRBD2. This CDR3 is 15 amino acids long. Germline V lookup: CDR1 SGHNT, CDR2 YYREEE (reference sequence). V dropped 3 bases and J dropped 2; count of bases not matched to a gene: 3. CDR3: CASSSTSGSPYEQYF. DNA for the CDR3: TGTGCCAGCAGCTCGACTAGCGGGAGTCCCTACGAGCAGTACTTC.

This chain connects TRBV5-5 to TRBJ2-1, with D tentatively TRBD1 (5 bases). This CDR3 has 15 amino acids. Germline values: CDR1 SGHKS, CDR2 YYEKEE (reference sequence). Trimming removed 3 bases from V and 6 bases from J, with 16 bases in between. The CDR3 protein is CASSWGWTSGNEQFF. CDR3 nucleotide sequence: TGTGCCAGCAGCTGGGGCTGGACGTCTGGCAATGAGCAGTTCTTC.